The 30 T cell receptor beta chains below all came from one sample that was sequenced in a study of blood T cell repertoires in COVID-19. Method: immunoSEQ multiplex PCR; TCRdb's copy keeps in-frame clones and lacks some. This sample has about 190,000 clones, with 90% found just once. Sequenced input: peripheral blood. The receptor source for this set is a man aged 50 to 60 with acute or convalescent COVID-19.

This sequence joins TRBV23-1 and TRBJ1-2, with D possibly being TRBD1 (5 bases). TRBV23-1 is an open reading frame, and its role is uncertain. The V end lost 3 bases, the J end lost 5 bases, and 7 bases lay between the germline ends. The CDR3 spans 12 residues. Written as DNA, the CDR3 is TGCGCCAGCAGTCAGACAGATTATGGCTACACCTTC. It translates to CASSQTDYGYTF.

The J gene is TRBJ1-6, the V gene TRBV11-2; 8 positions agree with TRBD1. Germline CDR1 and CDR2: SGHAT and FQNNGV. J gave up 10 bases and V 5 bases, and 10 bases lay outside the gene matches. The CDR3 sequence is 15 residues long. DNA of the CDR3: TGTGCCAGCAGCATAACAGGGACAGGTTGGTCACCCCTCCACTTT. Translated: CASSITGTGWSPLHF.

V gene TRBV7-9 combines with J gene TRBJ1-2; 11 bases are a match to TRBD1. The CDR3 extends over 15 amino acids. From germline, CDR1 is SEHNR and CDR2 FQNEAQ (reference sequence). With V trimmed by 3 bases and J by 2 bases, 2 bases remained unmatched. DNA for the CDR3: TGTGCCAGCAGCTTGTGGACAGGGGGCAACTATGGCTACACCTTC. Protein: CASSLWTGGNYGYTF.

The V gene is TRBV15, the J gene TRBJ1-2; TRBD1 might be the D (5 bases). This CDR3 is 14 amino acids long. Germline V lookup: CDR1 LNHNV, CDR2 YYDKDF (reference sequence). V was clipped by 6 bases and J by 1 base, with 12 bases between them. CDR3 nucleotide sequence: TGTGCCACCAGTATGGGGGGAGATAACTATGGCTACACCTTC. Protein: CATSMGGDNYGYTF. Complete variable domain (other parts from reference TRBV15 and TRBJ1-2): DAMVIQNPRYQVTQFGKPVTLSCSQTLNHNVMYWYQQKSSQAPKLLFHYYDKDFNNEADTPDNFQSRRPNTSFCFLDIRSPGLGDTAMYLCATSMGGDNYGYTFGSGTRLTVV.

This chain connects TRBV14 to TRBJ2-2; 7 nucleotides agree with TRBD2. The CDR3 runs to 16 residues. V dropped 2 bases and J dropped 6; count of bases not matched to a gene: 9. Germline V gene sequence: CDR1 SGHDN, CDR2 FVKESK. CDR3 sequence (DNA): TGTGCCAGCAGCCAATGGATTCTTGCGGGAGCCGGGGAGCTGTTTTTT. This sequence encodes CASSQWILAGAGELFF.

This chain connects TRBV24-1 to TRBJ2-3, with a weak D call TRBD2 (7 bases). V dropped 9 bases and J dropped 5 bases, with 23 bases sitting between them. Germline-derived CDR1 and CDR2 are KGHDR and SFDVKD. The CDR3 covers 16 residues. The CDR3 reads CATSPRGGPLRDTQYF. The CDR3 DNA sequence: TGTGCCACCTCCCCGAGGGGGGGGCCCCTGAGAGATACGCAGTATTTT.

The rearrangement links TRBV5-8 to TRBJ2-2, with D tentatively TRBD2 (6 bases). There are 12 residues in the CDR3. Germline assignment: CDR1 SGHTS and CDR2 YDEGEE. Trimming stripped 6 bases from V and 15 bases from J, with 18 bases between. In DNA form, the CDR3 reads TGTGCCAGCAAACAACCTTCGGGGGAATTGTTTTTT. This gives the protein CASKQPSGELFF.

This chain connects TRBV25-1 to TRBJ2-3; 7 bases agree with TRBD2. Unmatched junction bases numbered 11, after V lost 10 bases and J lost 4 bases. CDR1 and CDR2 (germline): MGHDK, SYGVNS. The CDR3 contains 14 residues. Written as DNA, the CDR3 is TGTGCCACCACGTCGAGAGGGAGGGCAGATACGCAGTATTTT. Translating it yields CATTSRGRADTQYF. The full variable domain, completed using reference TRBV25-1 and TRBJ2-3, is EADIYQTPRYLVIGTGKKITLECSQTMGHDKMYWYQQDPGMELHLIHYSYGVNSTEKGDLSSESTVSRIRTEHFPLTLESARPSHTSQYLCATTSRGRADTQYFGPGTRLTVL.

This clone has a single count. V gene TRBV9 combines with J gene TRBJ2-1; 10 nucleotides align to TRBD2. The germline gives CDR1 SGDLS, CDR2 YYNGEE. The CDR3 has 16 residues. V lost 0 bases and J lost 3; bases outside the gene matches: 3. The CDR3 coding sequence is TGTGCCAGCAGCGTAGATGAGCGGGAGGGCTACAATGAGCAGTTCTTC. This translates into CASSVDEREGYNEQFF.

V gene TRBV6-1 combines with J gene TRBJ1-5; 8 nucleotides line up with TRBD1. This CDR3 region has 16 residues. J lost 3 bases, V lost 1 base, and 5 bases had no gene match. Germline CDR1 reads MNHNS; CDR2 reads SASEGT. Here the CDR3 DNA reads TGTGCCAGCAGTGAAGGACAGGGGAGAGTCAATCAGCCCCAGCATTTT. Amino acids: CASSEGQGRVNQPQHF.

Note on this clone: The junction does not match germline at one end; this may be a read error. The chain employs TRBV24-1 and TRBJ2-5; D gene unclear. Germline assignment: CDR1 KGHDR and CDR2 SFDVKD. This CDR3 contains 13 residues. In DNA, the CDR3 is TGTGCCACCAATGATTTCGTCCAAGAGACCCAGTACTTC. It is translated as CATNDFVQETQYF.

This chain uses TRBV6-2 or TRBV6-3 with TRBJ2-5; 10 nucleotides align to TRBD1. This CDR3 is 16 amino acids long. The ends lost 6 bases at V and 4 bases at J; junction bases unmatched: 11. Germline V CDR1 and CDR2: MNHEY, SVGEGT. The chain's CDR3 is CASSPGGTGARETQYF. Written as DNA, the CDR3 is TGTGCCAGCAGCCCTGGGGGGACAGGGGCCAGAGAGACCCAGTACTTC.

The chain recombines TRBV7-3 with TRBJ2-6, with D possibly matching TRBD1 (7 bases). The germline CDR1 and CDR2 sequences are SGHTA and FQGTGA. This CDR3 region has 19 residues. V lost 4 bases, J lost 0 bases, and 19 bases lay in between. The DNA of the CDR3 is TGTGCCAGCAGCTCCACGCCCCAGGGGGGCCTCTCTGGGGCCAACGTCCTGACTTTC. Translation: CASSSTPQGGLSGANVLTF. Full variable domain (remainder filled in from reference TRBV7-3 and TRBJ2-6): GAGVSQTPSNKVTEKGKYVELRCDPISGHTALYWYRQSLGQGPEFLIYFQGTGAADDSGLPNDRFFAVRPEGSVSTLKIQRTERGDSAVYLCASSSTPQGGLSGANVLTFGAGSRLTVL.

This chain connects TRBV5-1 to TRBJ2-3; 10 bases align to TRBD2. Germline-derived CDR1 and CDR2 are SGHRS and YFSETQ. V lost 5 bases to trimming and J lost 4 bases; unmatched junction nucleotides: 10. The CDR3 has 16 residues. The DNA of the CDR3 is TGCGCCAGCAGTGGGCTCAGCGGGAGGGCCCCAGATACGCAGTATTTT. This translates into CASSGLSGRAPDTQYF.

The V gene is TRBV6-5, the J gene TRBJ2-7, with a weak D call TRBD1 (5 bases). Trimming pared 6 bases from V and 3 bases from J, leaving 6 bases between. Germline V gene sequence: CDR1 MNHEY, CDR2 SVGAGI. The CDR3 totals 11 residues. The CDR3 nucleotides are TGTGCCAGCAGACAGGTCTACGAGCAGTACGTC. Protein sequence: CASRQVYEQYV.

V and J are TRBV19 and TRBJ1-1, with 8 positions matching TRBD1. The ends lost 10 bases at V and 5 bases at J; junction bases unmatched: 9. Germline V CDR1 and CDR2: LNHDA, SQIVND (reference sequence). This CDR3 region has 13 residues. CDR3 nucleotides: TGTGCCAAGGACAGGGTCTGTTATACTGAAGCTTTCTTT. This encodes CAKDRVCYTEAFF.

The rearrangement uses TRBV7-2 and TRBJ2-4, with 12 bases matching TRBD2. Losses at the gene ends were 5 bases for V and 7 bases for J; bases not matched to a gene: 9. Germline V gene data show CDR1 as SGHTA and CDR2 as FQGNSA. This CDR3 is 16 amino acids long. The CDR3 protein is CASSDASGRAWNIQYF. In DNA form, the CDR3 reads TGTGCCAGCAGCGATGCTAGCGGGAGGGCTTGGAACATTCAGTACTTC.

The gene calls are TRBV10-3 and TRBJ1-3; 8 positions agree with TRBD1. CDR3 length: 16 amino acids. V shed 5 bases and J 0 bases; nucleotides not matched to a gene: 6. CDR1 ENHRY and CDR2 SYGVKD come from the germline V gene. The CDR3 bases are TGTGCCATCAGTCCCTCCGGGACAGGCTCTGGAAACACCATATATTTT. Translating gives CAISPSGTGSGNTIYF.

V gene TRBV5-5 combines with J gene TRBJ1-6; D might be TRBD1 (6 bases). Trimming left V 4 bases short and J 4 bases short, with 12 bases between. Germline V gives CDR1 SGHKS, CDR2 YYEKEE (reference sequence). CDR3 size: 15 residues. The CDR3 is CASSTGQPYNSPLHF. CDR3 nucleotides: TGTGCCAGCAGCACCGGACAGCCTTATAATTCACCCCTCCACTTT.

The rearrangement links TRBV2 to TRBJ2-7, with 9 bases matching TRBD2. V was pared by 11 bases and J by 4 bases, with 15 bases of the junction left unmatched. Germline values: CDR1 SNHLY, CDR2 FYNNEI. This CDR3 is 15 amino acids long. The CDR3 is CARGGEGLAVYEQYF. The CDR3 DNA follows: TGTGCCCGCGGGGGGGAGGGGCTAGCGGTATACGAGCAGTACTTC.

V is TRBV6-5 and J is TRBJ1-2, with 8 bases lining up with TRBD1. Germline V gene data show CDR1 as MNHEY and CDR2 as SVGAGI. The CDR3 is 15 residues long. V was pared by 6 bases and J by 2 bases, with 8 bases of the junction left unmatched. The CDR3 region is CASRRQGARNYGYTF. DNA for the CDR3: TGTGCCAGCAGGCGTCAGGGGGCGCGGAACTATGGCTACACCTTC.

The CDR3 spells CASSASPSSGRGGEQFF. Written as DNA, the CDR3 is TGTGCCAGCAGTGCCAGCCCAAGTAGCGGGAGGGGGGGTGAGCAGTTCTTC. The genes are TRBV28 and TRBJ2-1, with 11 bases aligning to TRBD2. The CDR3 sequence is 17 residues long. The V gene end was trimmed by 5 bases and the J gene end by 9 bases; junction bases not matched to a gene: 15. Germline V gene data show CDR1 as MDHEN and CDR2 as SYDVKM.

The chain couples TRBV29-1 to TRBJ1-1; D is possibly TRBD1 (5 bases). Germline V gene lookup returns CDR1 SQVTM and CDR2 ANQGSEA. V lost 6 bases to trimming and J lost 4 bases, with 15 bases between them. CDR3 length: 13 residues. The CDR3 DNA sequence: TGCAGCGTGGAGACAGTTAAGGGCACTGAAGCTTTCTTT. Its protein product is CSVETVKGTEAFF.

This chain connects TRBV28 to TRBJ1-5; TRBD1 matches at 9 bases. In germline, CDR1 is MDHEN, CDR2 SYDVKM. V lost 2 bases and J lost 6; bases outside the gene matches: 32. This CDR3 has 24 residues. This chain's CDR3 is CASSLIITVPIGTGLSTNGQPQHF. The CDR3 DNA is TGTGCCAGCAGTTTAATAATTACCGTCCCTATCGGGACAGGGTTATCGACTAATGGTCAGCCCCAGCATTTT.

The chain has TRBV6-1 and TRBJ2-1, with 10 bases aligning to TRBD2. CDR3 length: 17 residues. V shed 4 bases and J 8 bases; nucleotides not matched to a gene: 14. Germline V gives CDR1 MNHNS, CDR2 SASEGT. The CDR3 DNA reads as TGTGCCAGCAGTGCGGGAGGGGGGGCTAGCGGGAGAGATGAGCAGTTCTTC. Amino acid sequence: CASSAGGGASGRDEQFF.

J is TRBJ2-5 and V is TRBV3-1 (or the pseudogene TRBV3-2); D possibly corresponds to TRBD2 (5 bases). Germline V gene data show CDR1 as LGHDT and CDR2 as YNNKEL (reference sequence). Trimming left V 1 base short and J 5 bases short, with 17 bases between. CDR3 length equals 16 residues. CDR3 protein: CASSQGTPSLVETQYF. As DNA, the CDR3 is TGTGCCAGCAGCCAAGGGACTCCCTCGTTAGTTGAGACCCAGTACTTC.

A single count supports this clone. J is TRBJ2-7 and V is TRBV3-1 (or the pseudogene TRBV3-2); D gene uncertain. The CDR3 runs 12 residues. V was shortened by 3 bases and J by 6 bases, with 9 bases between the two germline ends. The germline V gene encodes CDR1 LGHDT and CDR2 YNNKEL (reference sequence). The CDR3 sequence is CASSHNTREQYF. The CDR3 nucleotides read TGTGCCAGCAGCCACAACACCCGCGAGCAGTACTTC.

This chain uses TRBV9 with TRBJ1-6; a weak D match, TRBD1 (6 bases). CDR1 and CDR2 (germline): SGDLS, YYNGEE. Trimming cost V 0 bases and J 17 bases, with 18 bases left between them. This CDR3 has 14 residues. CDR3 loop: CASSVEGGTGTVHF. CDR3 bases: TGTGCCAGCAGCGTAGAGGGGGGGACCGGCACCGTCCACTTT.

The chain is built from TRBV5-1 and TRBJ1-4; maybe TRBD1 (5 bases). The CDR3 spans 14 residues. V was shortened by 2 bases and J by 8 bases, with 13 bases between the two germline ends. The V gene's germline CDR1 is SGHRS and CDR2 YFSETQ. Here the CDR3 DNA reads TGCGCCAGCAGCTTCGGGGCGGGGTCCGAAAAACTGTTTTTT. It specifies CASSFGAGSEKLFF.

V gene TRBV7-9 combines with J gene TRBJ2-2, with a tentative D call TRBD1 (6 bases). V gave up 4 bases and J gave up 3 bases, with 12 bases separating them. The CDR3 has 15 residues. The germline V gene encodes CDR1 SEHNR and CDR2 FQNEAQ (reference sequence). CDR3 sequence: CASSSTGTHTGELFF. In nucleotides, the CDR3 is TGTGCCAGCAGCTCGACCGGGACACACACCGGGGAGCTGTTTTTT.